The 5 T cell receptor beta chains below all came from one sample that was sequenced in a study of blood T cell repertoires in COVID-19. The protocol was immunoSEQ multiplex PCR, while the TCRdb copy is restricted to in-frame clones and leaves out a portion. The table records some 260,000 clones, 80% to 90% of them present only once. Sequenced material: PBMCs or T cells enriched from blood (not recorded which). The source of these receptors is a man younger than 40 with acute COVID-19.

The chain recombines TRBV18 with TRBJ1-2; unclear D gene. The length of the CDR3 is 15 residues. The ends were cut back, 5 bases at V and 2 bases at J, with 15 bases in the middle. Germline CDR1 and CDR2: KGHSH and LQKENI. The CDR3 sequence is CASSYGSEANYGYTF. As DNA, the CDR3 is TGTGCCAGCTCATACGGCAGTGAGGCCAACTATGGCTACACCTTC.

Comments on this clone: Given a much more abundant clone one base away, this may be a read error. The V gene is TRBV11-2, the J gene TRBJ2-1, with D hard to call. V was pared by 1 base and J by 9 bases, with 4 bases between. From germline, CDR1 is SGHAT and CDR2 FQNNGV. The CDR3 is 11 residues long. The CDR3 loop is CASSLGLEQFF. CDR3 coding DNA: TGTGCCAGCAGCTTAGGACTTGAGCAGTTCTTC.

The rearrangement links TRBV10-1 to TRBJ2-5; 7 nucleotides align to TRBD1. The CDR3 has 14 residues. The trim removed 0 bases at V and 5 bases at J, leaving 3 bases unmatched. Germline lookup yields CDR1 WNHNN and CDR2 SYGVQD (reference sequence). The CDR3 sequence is CASSESKGAETQYF. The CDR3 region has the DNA TGCGCCAGCAGTGAGTCGAAGGGGGCGGAGACCCAGTACTTC.

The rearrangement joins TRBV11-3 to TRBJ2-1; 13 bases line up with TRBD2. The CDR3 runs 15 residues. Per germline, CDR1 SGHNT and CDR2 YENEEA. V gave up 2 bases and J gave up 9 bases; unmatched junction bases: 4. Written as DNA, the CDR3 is TGTGCCAGCAGCTTAACTAGCGGGAGGGCCTCTGAGCAGTTCTTC. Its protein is CASSLTSGRASEQFF.

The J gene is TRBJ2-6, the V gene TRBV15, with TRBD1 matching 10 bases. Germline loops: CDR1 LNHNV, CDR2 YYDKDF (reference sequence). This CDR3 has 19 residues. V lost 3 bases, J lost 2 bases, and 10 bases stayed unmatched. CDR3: CATSRTGTGVRAGANVLTF. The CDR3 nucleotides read TGTGCCACCAGCAGGACAGGGACAGGGGTTAGAGCTGGGGCCAACGTCCTGACTTTC.